One sample yielded the 32 T cell receptor beta chains listed below, sequenced in a study of blood T cells in healthy people across ages. With a J-beta primer mix and a sample-barcoded 5' primer, a second PCR ran roughly 6 to 11 cycles. MiXCR, applied by TCRdb to the 5' RACE reads, yields one record per CDR3 protein. Of about 1.8 million distinct CDR3 sequences listed, around half were seen once; the top ten hold roughly 2.1%. Input material: blood. The receptor set was obtained from a woman aged 40-49 years in good health.

This clonotype occurred a few times. J is TRBJ1-4 and V is TRBV4-3; TRBD1 might be the D (5 bases). This CDR3 spans 15 amino acids. Germline lookup yields CDR1 LGHNA and CDR2 YSLEER. V lost 0 bases, J lost 5 bases, and 10 bases lay in between. In DNA, the CDR3 is TGCGCCAGCAGCCAAGATCAGGGACCGAATGAAAAACTGTTTTTT. Its protein is CASSQDQGPNEKLFF.

The chain couples TRBV10-1 to TRBJ2-7, with D perhaps being TRBD1 or TRBD2 (5 bases each). Germline CDR1 reads WNHNN; CDR2 reads SYGVQD (reference sequence). Trimming left V 0 bases short and J 6 bases short, with 9 bases between. CDR3 length: 13 residues. CDR3 in amino acids: CASSESGTFEQYF. The CDR3 nucleotides are TGCGCCAGCAGTGAGTCGGGGACCTTCGAGCAGTACTTC.

The chain recombines TRBV27 with TRBJ2-7; a possible D gene is TRBD2 (5 bases). This CDR3 is 15 amino acids long. V lost 2 bases and J 2 bases, leaving 13 bases between the germline ends. Germline V CDR1 and CDR2: MNHEY, SMNVEV (reference sequence). CDR3: CASSLNGGPTYEQYF. The CDR3 DNA reads as TGTGCCAGCAGTTTAAACGGAGGACCTACCTACGAGCAGTACTTC.

CDR3 residues: CSARPHAGAGNQPQHF. The CDR3 DNA sequence: TGCAGTGCTAGGCCCCACGCGGGGGCGGGCAATCAGCCCCAGCATTTT. V is TRBV20-1 and J is TRBJ1-5; a weak D match, TRBD1 (6 bases). Germline CDR1 and CDR2: DFQATT and SNEGSKA (reference sequence). The CDR3 has 16 residues. V dropped 3 bases and J dropped 2 bases, with 17 bases sitting between them.

This clonotype was recorded a few times. The chain combines TRBV29-1 with TRBJ2-3; TRBD2 aligns across 14 bases. CDR1 and CDR2 (germline): SQVTM, ANQGSEA. The length of the CDR3 is 17 residues. V lost 0 bases, J lost 0 bases, and 2 bases stayed unmatched. CDR3 region: CSVEEGTSGGSTDTQYF. The CDR3 region has the DNA TGCAGCGTTGAAGAGGGGACTAGCGGGGGCAGCACAGATACGCAGTATTTT.

A few counts support this clonotype. V and J are TRBV18 and TRBJ2-1; the D gene is possibly TRBD1 (6 bases). CDR3 length: 14 residues. V was cut by 2 bases and J by 5 bases, with 10 bases left in between. Germline V gene data show CDR1 as KGHSH and CDR2 as LQKENI. The CDR3 nucleotides read TGTGCCAGCTCACCAGGGAACAGGGACAATGAGCAGTTCTTC. It is translated as CASSPGNRDNEQFF. The whole variable domain, filled in from reference TRBV18 and TRBJ2-1, reads NAGVMQNPRHLVRRRGQEARLRCSPMKGHSHVYWYRQLPEEGLKFMVYLQKENIIDESGMPKERFSAEFPKEGPSILRIQQVVRGDSAAYFCASSPGNRDNEQFFGPGTRLTVL.

The chain employs TRBV29-1 and TRBJ2-3; 10 nucleotides align to TRBD2. The germline gives CDR1 SQVTM, CDR2 ANQGSEA. The CDR3 totals 14 residues. Germline trimming cut 5 bases from V and 5 bases from J; bases unmatched to any gene: 7. The CDR3 is CSVSPASGRDTQYF. Here the CDR3 DNA reads TGCAGCGTTAGTCCCGCTAGCGGGAGAGATACGCAGTATTTT.

This chain connects TRBV24-1 to TRBJ2-3; 13 nucleotides agree with TRBD2. J was trimmed by 6 bases and V by 5 bases; bases with no gene match: 10. Germline V lookup: CDR1 KGHDR, CDR2 SFDVKD. The CDR3 spans 17 residues. The CDR3 DNA is TGTGCCACCAGTGCCGGACTAGCGGGGGCCCCCACCGATACGCAGTATTTT. This sequence encodes CATSAGLAGAPTDTQYF.

In its sample, this clonotype was seen a few times. This chain connects TRBV7-2 to TRBJ2-4, with D unresolved. The length of the CDR3 is 13 residues. Per germline, CDR1 SGHTA and CDR2 FQGNSA. Trimming shortened V by 3 bases and J by 10 bases, and 13 bases separated the two germline ends. The CDR3 spells CASSFSPLEIQYF. DNA of the CDR3: TGTGCCAGCAGCTTCAGCCCACTGGAGATTCAGTACTTC. Full variable domain (remainder filled in from reference TRBV7-2 and TRBJ2-4): GAGVSQSPSNKVTEKGKDVELRCDPISGHTALYWYRQSLGQGLEFLIYFQGNSAPDKSGLPSDRFSAERTGGSVSTLTIQRTQQEDSAVYLCASSFSPLEIQYFGAGTRLSVL.

J is TRBJ1-2 and V is TRBV3-1; D gene unclear. CDR1 LGHDT and CDR2 YNNKEL come from the germline V gene (reference sequence). Trimming shortened V by 1 base and J by 2 bases, and 8 bases separated the two germline ends. The CDR3 covers 14 residues. CDR3 coding DNA: TGTGCCAGCAGCCAAGGGAACTGGAACTATGGCTACACCTTC. Its protein product is CASSQGNWNYGYTF.

This clonotype was detected only a few times. The chain recombines TRBV12-3 or TRBV12-4 with TRBJ2-3; 9 bases align to TRBD2. V dropped 10 bases and J dropped 1; count of bases not matched to a gene: 12. This CDR3 comprises 16 residues. The CDR3 DNA is TGTGCCATCGGAGCGGGGGGAGTTCGGGGCACAGATACGCAGTATTTT. Amino acid sequence: CAIGAGGVRGTDTQYF.

This chain links TRBV7-2 with TRBJ2-3; TRBD2 matches at 9 bases. The length of the CDR3 is 15 residues. Germline values: CDR1 SGHTA, CDR2 FQGNSA. J was trimmed by 3 bases and V by 5 bases; bases with no gene match: 6. This CDR3 is CASSPRTSATDTQYF. The CDR3 coding sequence is TGTGCCAGCAGCCCCCGGACTAGCGCAACAGATACGCAGTATTTT.

The gene calls are TRBV7-2 and TRBJ2-7; the D gene is possibly TRBD1 (5 bases). Germline-derived CDR1 and CDR2 are SGHTA and FQGNSA. The CDR3 length is 16 residues. Trimming left V 1 base short and J 0 bases short, with 13 bases between. The CDR3 coding sequence is TGTGCCAGCAGCTTAGGGGGCGTACGGAGCTCCTACGAGCAGTACTTC. As protein: CASSLGGVRSSYEQYF.

The CDR3 DNA reads as TGTGCCAGCAGTGGAGGGCCGAGGGAAAAACTGTTTTTT. This translates into CASSGGPREKLFF. The chain joins TRBV4-2 to TRBJ1-4; no clear D. Germline V gives CDR1 LGHNA, CDR2 YNFKEQ. This CDR3 contains 13 residues. V shed 6 bases and J shed 8 bases, with 13 bases lying between them.

The chain has TRBV25-1 and TRBJ2-7; perhaps TRBD1 as D (6 bases). This CDR3 has 16 amino acids. CDR1 and CDR2 (germline): MGHDK, SYGVNS. V lost 4 bases, J lost 4 bases, and 20 bases lay in between. The DNA for the CDR3 is TGTGCCAGCAGTGTCCCCGACAGGTACGAGGGATACGAGCAGTACTTC. It codes for CASSVPDRYEGYEQYF.

V and J are TRBV28 and TRBJ2-1, with 11 nucleotides matching TRBD1. Trimming took 5 bases from V and 8 from J; bases not matched to a gene: 5. CDR1 and CDR2 from the germline V gene are MDHEN and SYDVKM. There are 14 residues in the CDR3. The CDR3 DNA reads as TGTGCCAGCAGTCTACAGGGACAGGGGGATGAGCAGTTCTTC. This translates into CASSLQGQGDEQFF. Complete variable domain (other parts from reference TRBV28 and TRBJ2-1): DVKVTQSSRYLVKRTGEKVFLECVQDMDHENMFWYRQDPGLGLRLIYFSYDVKMKEKGDIPEGYSVSREKKERFSLILESASTNQTSMYLCASSLQGQGDEQFFGPGTRLTVL.

The rearrangement joins TRBV7-2 to TRBJ2-1, with a weak D call TRBD1 (6 bases). Germline lookup yields CDR1 SGHTA and CDR2 FQGNSA. Trimming pared 8 bases from V and 10 bases from J, leaving 15 bases between. This CDR3 has 12 residues. The CDR3 loop reads CASALQGCEQFF. CDR3 sequence (DNA): TGTGCCAGCGCCCTACAGGGCTGCGAGCAGTTCTTC.

The chain uses TRBV7-2 and TRBJ2-3; D is undetermined. Germline V gives CDR1 SGHTA, CDR2 FQGNSA. This CDR3 has 13 amino acids. Trimming cost V 2 bases and J 5 bases, with 8 bases left between them. CDR3 DNA: TGTGCCAGCAGCTTAAGTGCTTTAGATACGCAGTATTTT. Translation: CASSLSALDTQYF.

The chain combines TRBV12-3 or TRBV12-4 with TRBJ1-2; D is ambiguous. Trimming took off 3 bases at V and 5 bases at J, with 7 bases between the two ends. The CDR3 is made up of 12 amino acids. The CDR3 DNA reads as TGTGCCAGCAGTTTGACGGAATATGGCTACACCTTC. It encodes CASSLTEYGYTF.

Here the CDR3 reads CASSLWDRQDISYEQYF. DNA for the CDR3: TGTGCCAGCAGCTTATGGGACAGGCAAGATATCTCCTACGAGCAGTACTTC. This chain joins TRBV11-1 and TRBJ2-7; the match to TRBD1 covers 8 bases. V lost 2 bases, J lost 0 bases, and 9 bases stayed unmatched. The CDR3 is 17 amino acids. The germline CDR1 and CDR2 sequences are SGHAT and FQDESV (reference sequence).

This clonotype occurred a few times. The chain uses TRBV6-1 and TRBJ1-5; D remains ambiguous. Deletions cut 3 bases from V and 4 bases from J, with 13 bases between. Germline assignment: CDR1 MNHNS and CDR2 SASEGT. This CDR3 is built from 15 residues. CDR3 bases: TGTGCCAGCAGTGACTTCCGAGGCGGGAATCAGCCCCAGCATTTT. It yields the protein CASSDFRGGNQPQHF.

A few counts support this clonotype. The rearrangement joins TRBV5-1 to TRBJ2-3; D is unresolved. The germline V gene encodes CDR1 SGHRS and CDR2 YFSETQ. The CDR3 contains 14 residues. Deletions cut 0 bases from V and 3 bases from J, with 8 bases between. In DNA, the CDR3 is TGCGCCAGCAGCTTGGAATGGCCGACAGATACGCAGTATTTT. Protein: CASSLEWPTDTQYF.

This rearrangement joins TRBV14 to TRBJ2-7; D ambiguous. The CDR3 is 15 residues long. Between the trimmed V and J ends, which lost 0 bases and 5 bases, there was a span of 14 bases. The germline V gene has CDR1 SGHDN and CDR2 FVKESK. The CDR3 nucleotides are TGTGCCAGCAGCCAAGACCAGACGGGTCACAACGAGCAGTACTTC. Translated, it gives CASSQDQTGHNEQYF. Drawing the rest from reference TRBV14 and TRBJ2-7, the complete variable domain is EAGVTQFPSHSVIEKGQTVTLRCDPISGHDNLYWYRRVMGKEIKFLLHFVKESKQDESGMPNNRFLAERTGGTYSTLKVQPAELEDSGVYFCASSQDQTGHNEQYFGPGTRLTVT.

In DNA, the CDR3 is TGTGCCAGCAGAACTGCCGGGGGGGGGCCCTTCGGTGAGCAGTTCTTC. Protein: CASRTAGGGPFGEQFF. The chain uses TRBV7-9 and TRBJ2-1, with TRBD2 matching over 8 bases. This CDR3 spans 16 amino acids. V dropped 6 bases and J dropped 9; count of bases not matched to a gene: 16. Germline V CDR1 and CDR2: SEHNR, FQNEAQ (reference sequence).

This clonotype was found a few times. This rearrangement joins TRBV20-1 to TRBJ2-7, with TRBD1 identical over 7 bases. V trimming: 6 bases; J trimming: 3 bases; junction bases outside the gene matches: 8. Germline CDR1 is DFQATT and CDR2 is SNEGSKA (reference sequence). CDR3 length: 13 amino acids. The CDR3 DNA is TGCAGTGCATCGACAGGGTTCAGCTACGAGCAGTACTTC. Translating it yields CSASTGFSYEQYF.

This chain connects TRBV20-1 to TRBJ2-3, with unresolved D. Germline V gives CDR1 DFQATT, CDR2 SNEGSKA (reference sequence). The CDR3 is 12 amino acids. The V gene lost 2 bases and the J gene lost 4 bases, with 7 bases spanning the gap. The CDR3 protein is CSARQVSDTQYF. CDR3 nucleotides: TGCAGTGCTAGACAGGTGTCAGATACGCAGTATTTT.

The genes are TRBV7-6 and TRBJ2-5; 11 nucleotides line up with TRBD2. The CDR3 runs 16 residues. CDR1 and CDR2 from the germline V gene are SGHVS and FNYEAQ. With 2 bases clipped from V and 2 bases from J, the junction kept 4 bases outside the gene matches. CDR3 protein: CASSLYGTSGQETQYF. The CDR3 DNA is TGTGCCAGCAGCTTATATGGGACTAGCGGACAAGAGACCCAGTACTTC.

The rearrangement uses TRBV24-1 and TRBJ2-5, with a weak D call TRBD1 (5 bases). CDR3 length equals 13 residues. Trimming shortened V by 9 bases and J by 2 bases, and 12 bases separated the two germline ends. CDR1 and CDR2 (germline): KGHDR, SFDVKD. Written as DNA, the CDR3 is TGTGCCACCGGGTACCCAGGGCAAGAGACCCAGTACTTC. It is translated as CATGYPGQETQYF.

This clonotype turned up a few times. The chain employs TRBV20-1 and TRBJ2-5; tentative D call: TRBD1 (6 bases). Germline CDR1 is DFQATT and CDR2 is SNEGSKA (reference sequence). V shed 3 bases and J shed 7 bases, with 21 bases lying between them. This CDR3 region has 15 residues. The CDR3 DNA sequence: TGCAGTGCTAGTGCCCCCGGACAGCCTGGTGGGACCCAGTACTTC. Protein product: CSASAPGQPGGTQYF.

This chain links TRBV12-3 or TRBV12-4 with TRBJ1-2; a weak D match, TRBD1 (6 bases). The CDR3 has 15 amino acids. The V and J ends lost 6 bases and 3 bases respectively, with 17 bases between them. The CDR3 spells CASSLGGGTYYGYTF. CDR3 in DNA: TGTGCCAGCAGCTTGGGAGGGGGGACCTACTATGGCTACACCTTC.

This clonotype has only a few counts. The chain couples TRBV6-6 to TRBJ2-1; no reliable D call. The CDR3 has 12 residues. CDR1 and CDR2 (germline): MNHNY, SVGAGI (reference sequence). Trimming pared 6 bases from V and 15 bases from J, leaving 18 bases between. The DNA of the CDR3 is TGTGCCAGCAGCCCCAGGCTAGTGTCTTGGTTCTTC. This translates into CASSPRLVSWFF.

This chain links TRBV15 with TRBJ2-4, with a possible D match to TRBD2 (6 bases). The V gene's germline CDR1 is LNHNV and CDR2 YYDKDF (reference sequence). V lost 0 bases to trimming and J lost 13 bases, with 10 bases between them. This CDR3 is built from 12 residues. In nucleotides, the CDR3 is TGTGCCACCAGCAGAGAGTATGGGGGGCAGTACTTC. It codes for CATSREYGGQYF.